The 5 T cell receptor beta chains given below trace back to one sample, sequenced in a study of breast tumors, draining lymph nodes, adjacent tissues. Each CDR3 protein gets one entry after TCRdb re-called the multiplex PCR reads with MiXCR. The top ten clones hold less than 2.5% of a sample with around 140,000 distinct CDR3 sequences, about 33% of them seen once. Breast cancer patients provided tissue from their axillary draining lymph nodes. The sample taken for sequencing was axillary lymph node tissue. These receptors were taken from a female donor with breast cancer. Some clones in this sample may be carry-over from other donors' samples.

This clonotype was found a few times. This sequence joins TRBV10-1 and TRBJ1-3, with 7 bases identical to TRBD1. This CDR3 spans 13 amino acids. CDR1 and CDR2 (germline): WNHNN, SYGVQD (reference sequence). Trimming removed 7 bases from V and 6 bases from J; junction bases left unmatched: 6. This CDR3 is CASTDDRENTIYF. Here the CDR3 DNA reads TGCGCCAGCACCGACGACAGGGAAAACACCATATATTTT.

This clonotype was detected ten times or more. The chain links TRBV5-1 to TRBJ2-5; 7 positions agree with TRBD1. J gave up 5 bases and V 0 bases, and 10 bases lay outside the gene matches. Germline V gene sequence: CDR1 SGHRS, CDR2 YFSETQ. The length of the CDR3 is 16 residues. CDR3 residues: CASSLEAAGGWETQYF. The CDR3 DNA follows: TGCGCCAGCAGCTTGGAGGCGGCAGGGGGATGGGAGACCCAGTACTTC.

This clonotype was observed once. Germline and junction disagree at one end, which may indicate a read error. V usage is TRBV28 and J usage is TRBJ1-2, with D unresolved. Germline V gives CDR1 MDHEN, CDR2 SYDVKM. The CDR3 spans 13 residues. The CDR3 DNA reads TGTGACAGCAGGACGACTGGAGGCTATGGCTACACCTTC. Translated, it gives CDSRTTGGYGYTF.

The CDR3 reads CASSLRKTGETQYF. The CDR3 nucleotides are TGCGCCAGCAGCTTGAGAAAGACGGGAGAGACCCAGTACTTC. The chain is built from TRBV5-1 and TRBJ2-5; D gene uncertain. The ends were cut back, 1 base at V and 4 bases at J, with 11 bases in the middle. Germline V CDR1 and CDR2: SGHRS, YFSETQ. The CDR3 length is 14 residues. Based on the CDR3 plus reference TRBV5-1 and TRBJ2-5, the full variable domain is KAGVTQTPRYLIKTRGQQVTLSCSPISGHRSVSWYQQTPGQGLQFLFEYFSETQRNKGNFPGRFSGRQFSNSRSEMNVSTLELGDSALYLCASSLRKTGETQYFGPGTRLLVL.

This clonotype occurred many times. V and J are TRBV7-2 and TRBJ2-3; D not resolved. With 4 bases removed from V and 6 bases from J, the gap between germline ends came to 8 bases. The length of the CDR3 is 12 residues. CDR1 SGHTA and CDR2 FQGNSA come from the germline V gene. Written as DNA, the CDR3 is TGTGCCAGCAGCTACTCCGGCGATACGCAGTATTTT. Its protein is CASSYSGDTQYF. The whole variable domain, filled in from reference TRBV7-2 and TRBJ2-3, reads GAGVSQSPSNKVTEKGKDVELRCDPISGHTALYWYRQSLGQGLEFLIYFQGNSAPDKSGLPSDRFSAERTGGSVSTLTIQRTQQEDSAVYLCASSYSGDTQYFGPGTRLTVL.